This is a list of T cell receptor beta chains from one sample in a study of T cells after yellow fever vaccination. TCRdb re-derived calls from the 5' RACE reads in MiXCR, one entry per CDR3 protein. The sample has about 340,000 distinct CDR3 sequences; under 15% are singletons. The source was CD4+ T cells sorted from PBMCs, collected 15 days after the yellow fever booster vaccination. The receptors were gathered from a man younger than 35 who received the YFV17D yellow fever vaccine. Each CDR3 is given with its conserved first and last residue. The order of the fields is V gene, D gene, J gene, CDR3 length, clone size, CDR3 protein, CDR3 DNA. D genes are given only for firm matches. Clone sizes are given selectively: once, few, many, or a class where the clone is expanded.

V gene: TRBV5-1; D gene: NA; J gene: TRBJ1-4; CDR3 length: 13; clone size: few; CDR3 protein: CASSFGPAEKLFF; CDR3 DNA: TGCGCCAGCAGCTTCGGGCCGGCGGAAAAACTGTTTTTT
V gene: TRBV3-1; D gene: TRBD1; J gene: TRBJ1-1; CDR3 length: 14; clone size: NA; CDR3 protein: CASSPTGGEAEAFF; CDR3 DNA: TGTGCCAGCAGCCCGACAGGGGGCGAGGCTGAAGCTTTCTTT
V gene: TRBV7-3; D gene: TRBD2; J gene: TRBJ2-5; CDR3 length: 15; clone size: NA; CDR3 protein: CASSLSPLGGETQYF; CDR3 DNA: TGTGCCAGCAGCTTAAGCCCCCTGGGGGGGGAGACCCAGTACTTC
V gene: TRBV5-1; D gene: NA; J gene: TRBJ1-1; CDR3 length: 14; clone size: few; CDR3 protein: CASSEQQMNTEAFF; CDR3 DNA: TGCGCCAGCAGCGAGCAACAGATGAACACTGAAGCTTTCTTT
V gene: TRBV9; D gene: TRBD1; J gene: TRBJ2-5; CDR3 length: 15; clone size: few; CDR3 protein: CASSQDRGMEETQYF; CDR3 DNA: TGTGCCAGCAGCCAGGACAGGGGCATGGAAGAGACCCAGTACTTC
V gene: TRBV24-1; D gene: NA; J gene: TRBJ2-1; CDR3 length: 12; clone size: few; CDR3 protein: CATSDFGSSQFF; CDR3 DNA: TGTGCCACCAGTGATTTTGGGAGTTCGCAGTTCTTC
V gene: TRBV7-2; D gene: TRBD1; J gene: TRBJ2-5; CDR3 length: 14; clone size: many; CDR3 protein: CASSLGAGGETQYF; CDR3 DNA: TGTGCCAGCAGCTTAGGGGCAGGGGGTGAGACCCAGTACTTC
V gene: TRBV11-3; D gene: NA; J gene: TRBJ2-3; CDR3 length: 14; clone size: NA; CDR3 protein: CASSPAGPPDTQYF; CDR3 DNA: TGTGCCAGCAGCCCCGCCGGGCCCCCGGATACGCAGTATTTT
V gene: TRBV11-2; D gene: TRBD1; J gene: TRBJ1-4; CDR3 length: 16; clone size: few; CDR3 protein: CASSLPRQGHNEKLFF; CDR3 DNA: TGTGCCAGCAGCCTACCCCGACAGGGGCATAATGAAAAACTGTTTTTT
V gene: TRBV20-1; D gene: TRBD1; J gene: TRBJ2-3; CDR3 length: 14; clone size: few; CDR3 protein: CSARGPTGKDTQYF; CDR3 DNA: TGCAGTGCTAGAGGCCCGACAGGGAAGGATACGCAGTATTTT
V gene: TRBV19; D gene: NA; J gene: TRBJ2-6; CDR3 length: 17; clone size: once; CDR3 protein: CASSMTALVSGANVLTF; CDR3 DNA: TGTGCCAGTAGTATGACAGCCCTAGTCTCTGGGGCCAACGTCCTGACTTTC
V gene: TRBV5-1; D gene: TRBD2; J gene: TRBJ2-3; CDR3 length: 16; clone size: few; CDR3 protein: CASSFSSGGSTDTQYF; CDR3 DNA: TGCGCCAGCAGCTTCTCTAGCGGGGGGAGCACAGATACGCAGTATTTT
V gene: TRBV5-6; D gene: NA; J gene: TRBJ1-3; CDR3 length: 14; clone size: few; CDR3 protein: CASLDSSSGNTIYF; CDR3 DNA: TGTGCCAGCCTGGACAGTAGCTCTGGAAACACCATATATTTT
V gene: TRBV7-2; D gene: NA; J gene: TRBJ1-2; CDR3 length: 15; clone size: NA; CDR3 protein: CASSLGRDSRYGYTF; CDR3 DNA: TGTGCCAGCAGCTTGGGCAGGGACTCTAGATATGGCTACACCTTC
V gene: TRBV18; D gene: TRBD2; J gene: TRBJ2-1; CDR3 length: 14; clone size: NA; CDR3 protein: CASSPGEGYNEQFF; CDR3 DNA: TGTGCCAGCTCACCAGGGGAGGGATACAATGAGCAGTTCTTC